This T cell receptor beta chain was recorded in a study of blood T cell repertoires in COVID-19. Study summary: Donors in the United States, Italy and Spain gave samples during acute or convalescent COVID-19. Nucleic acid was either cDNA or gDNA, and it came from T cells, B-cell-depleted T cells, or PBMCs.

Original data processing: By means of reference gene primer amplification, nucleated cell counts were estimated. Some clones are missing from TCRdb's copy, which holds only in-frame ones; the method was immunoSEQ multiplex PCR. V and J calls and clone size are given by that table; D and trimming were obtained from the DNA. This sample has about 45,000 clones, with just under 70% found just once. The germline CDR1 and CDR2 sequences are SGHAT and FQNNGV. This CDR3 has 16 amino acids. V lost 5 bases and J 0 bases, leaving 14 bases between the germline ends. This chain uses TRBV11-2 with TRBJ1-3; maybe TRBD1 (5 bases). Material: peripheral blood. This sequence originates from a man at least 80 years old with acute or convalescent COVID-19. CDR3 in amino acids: CASSPDSIGSGNTIYF. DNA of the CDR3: TGTGCCAGCAGCCCTGACAGCATCGGCTCTGGAAACACCATATATTTT.